This is a list of T cell receptor beta chains from one sample in a study of blood T cell repertoires in COVID-19. TCRdb's copy holds only in-frame clones and misses some; the assay was immunoSEQ multiplex PCR. Here the sample spans about 90,000 clones, around 93% being singletons. Sequenced sample: peripheral blood. These receptors all stem from a human donor with active COVID-19. The donor label of this sample is uncertain. CDR3s include the opening cysteine and the closing phenylalanine or tryptophan. The order of the fields is clone size, V gene, J gene, D gene, CDR3 DNA, CDR3 protein. The D gene is left open where the match is weak. Rows give clone size only sometimes, using once, few, many, or a class for an expanded clone.

abundance: .
v_gene: TRBV27
j_gene: TRBJ1-5
d_gene: TRBD1
CDR3nt: TGTGCCAGCAGTCCAACAGGGGCCAATCAGCCCCAGCATTTT
CDR3aa: CASSPTGANQPQHF

abundance: .
v_gene: TRBV9
j_gene: TRBJ2-2
d_gene: TRBD1
CDR3nt: TGTGCCAGCAGCGTAGACATTTGGGGTCGGGACAGGGGGTCCGGGGAGCTGTTTTTT
CDR3aa: CASSVDIWGRDRGSGELFF

abundance: .
v_gene: TRBV12-3/TRBV12-4
j_gene: TRBJ2-5
d_gene: .
CDR3nt: TGTGCCAGCAGTTTAGGTAGCCTCGAGACCCAGTACTTC
CDR3aa: CASSLGSLETQYF

abundance: .
v_gene: TRBV25-1
j_gene: TRBJ1-2
d_gene: .
CDR3nt: TGTGCCAGCAGTTCTAGTGTCAATGGCTACACCTTC
CDR3aa: CASSSSVNGYTF

abundance: .
v_gene: TRBV9
j_gene: TRBJ2-2
d_gene: .
CDR3nt: TGTGCCAGCAGCGCAAGACAGAGTCCCGGGGAGCTGTTTTTT
CDR3aa: CASSARQSPGELFF

abundance: .
v_gene: TRBV4-1
j_gene: TRBJ2-2
d_gene: .
CDR3nt: TGCGCCAGCAGCCAAGATGGGTCCGGGGTGGGCACCGGGGAGCTGTTTTTT
CDR3aa: CASSQDGSGVGTGELFF

abundance: .
v_gene: TRBV28
j_gene: TRBJ1-4
d_gene: TRBD1
CDR3nt: TGTGCCAGCTCTTCGACAGGGAATGAAAAACTGTTTTTT
CDR3aa: CASSSTGNEKLFF

abundance: .
v_gene: TRBV5-1
j_gene: TRBJ2-1
d_gene: .
CDR3nt: TGCGCCAGCAGTATGGACAATTACAATGAGCAGTTCTTC
CDR3aa: CASSMDNYNEQFF

abundance: .
v_gene: TRBV6-2/TRBV6-3
j_gene: TRBJ2-3
d_gene: .
CDR3nt: TGTGCCAGCAGTTACCGCCCTCCGGGACTGGTCACAGATACGCAGTATTTT
CDR3aa: CASSYRPPGLVTDTQYF

abundance: .
v_gene: TRBV6-4
j_gene: TRBJ2-2
d_gene: TRBD2
CDR3nt: TGTGCCAGCAGTGACTCAACTAGCGGGGACCCCACCGGGGAGCTGTTTTTT
CDR3aa: CASSDSTSGDPTGELFF

abundance: .
v_gene: TRBV5-8
j_gene: TRBJ1-6
d_gene: .
CDR3nt: TGTGCCAGCAGCTCCGACAGGAATAATTCACCCCTCCACTTT
CDR3aa: CASSSDRNNSPLHF

abundance: .
v_gene: TRBV7-3
j_gene: TRBJ1-6
d_gene: .
CDR3nt: TGTGCCAGCAGCTTAACGGGGGGGAACTATAATTCACCCCTCCACTTT
CDR3aa: CASSLTGGNYNSPLHF

abundance: .
v_gene: TRBV5-5
j_gene: TRBJ2-7
d_gene: .
CDR3nt: TGTGCCAGCAGCTTGGGCGCCGCAGGAGGAGAGCAGTACTTC
CDR3aa: CASSLGAAGGEQYF

abundance: .
v_gene: TRBV28
j_gene: TRBJ2-2
d_gene: TRBD1
CDR3nt: TGTGCCAGCCGGGACAGGGGTTCCACCGGGGAGCTGTTTTTT
CDR3aa: CASRDRGSTGELFF

abundance: .
v_gene: TRBV2
j_gene: TRBJ1-2
d_gene: .
CDR3nt: TGTGCCAGCAGTCTGGCCAGGCTCTATGGCTACACCTTC
CDR3aa: CASSLARLYGYTF

abundance: .
v_gene: TRBV6-4
j_gene: TRBJ2-1
d_gene: .
CDR3nt: TGTGCCAGCAGTGACACACCGCGAGAACAGGTAGGAGGGAGCTCCTACAATGAGCAGTTCTTC
CDR3aa: CASSDTPREQVGGSSYNEQFF

abundance: .
v_gene: TRBV19
j_gene: TRBJ1-6
d_gene: .
CDR3nt: TGTGCCAGTAGTATCTTTCGGGGTTCGAATTCACCCCTCCACTTT
CDR3aa: CASSIFRGSNSPLHF

abundance: .
v_gene: TRBV7-9
j_gene: TRBJ1-4
d_gene: TRBD1
CDR3nt: TGTGCCAGCAGCTTAGTGGACAGGAGTACATTGGGAAAACTGTTTTTT
CDR3aa: CASSLVDRSTLGKLFF

abundance: .
v_gene: TRBV10-3
j_gene: TRBJ2-7
d_gene: .
CDR3nt: TGTGCCATCAGTGAGCCCCTCCGCGCAGGGGCCAACTACGAGCAGTACTTC
CDR3aa: CAISEPLRAGANYEQYF

abundance: .
v_gene: TRBV29-1
j_gene: TRBJ2-7
d_gene: .
CDR3nt: TGCAGCGTCTCCTCGGGGGTCGGGGAGCAGTACTTC
CDR3aa: CSVSSGVGEQYF

abundance: .
v_gene: TRBV24-1
j_gene: TRBJ2-7
d_gene: .
CDR3nt: TGTGCCAAAGAGAGGACTCAAGCCTACGAGCAGTACTTC
CDR3aa: CAKERTQAYEQYF

abundance: .
v_gene: TRBV12-3/TRBV12-4
j_gene: TRBJ2-3
d_gene: TRBD1
CDR3nt: TGTGCCAGCGCGACAGGGGCAGATACGCAGTATTTT
CDR3aa: CASATGADTQYF

abundance: once
v_gene: TRBV18
j_gene: TRBJ1-3
d_gene: TRBD1
CDR3nt: TGTGCCAGCTCAGGACAGGCTGTCTCTGGAAACACCATATATTTT
CDR3aa: CASSGQAVSGNTIYF

abundance: .
v_gene: TRBV10-3
j_gene: TRBJ2-7
d_gene: .
CDR3nt: TGTGCCATCATGGGGACTCCAGCCTACGAGCAGTACTTC
CDR3aa: CAIMGTPAYEQYF

abundance: .
v_gene: TRBV5-7
j_gene: TRBJ1-1
d_gene: .
CDR3nt: TGTGCCAGCAGCCGATCGTTGACAGGTAACACTGAAGCTTTCTTT
CDR3aa: CASSRSLTGNTEAFF

abundance: .
v_gene: TRBV29-1
j_gene: TRBJ2-1
d_gene: .
CDR3nt: TGCAGCGTTGAAGAGTGGAGGGAAGGTGAGCAGTTCTTC
CDR3aa: CSVEEWREGEQFF

abundance: .
v_gene: TRBV5-5
j_gene: TRBJ1-2
d_gene: .
CDR3nt: TGTGCCAGCAGCTTGGAAGACACACCTAACTATGGCTACACCTTC
CDR3aa: CASSLEDTPNYGYTF

abundance: .
v_gene: TRBV4-1
j_gene: TRBJ1-2
d_gene: TRBD1
CDR3nt: TGCGCCAGCAGCCAAATCCGGGACAGAGCGGATGCGGGCTATGGCTACACCTTC
CDR3aa: CASSQIRDRADAGYGYTF

abundance: .
v_gene: TRBV15
j_gene: TRBJ1-2
d_gene: .
CDR3nt: TGTGCCACCAGCAGAGATCACCGACAGAGACTCTATGGCTACACCTTC
CDR3aa: CATSRDHRQRLYGYTF

abundance: .
v_gene: TRBV7-6
j_gene: TRBJ2-2
d_gene: TRBD1
CDR3nt: TGTGCCAGCAGCTTTACACCAAGGGACAGGGCGGCCGGGGAGCTGTTTTTT
CDR3aa: CASSFTPRDRAAGELFF

abundance: .
v_gene: TRBV24-1
j_gene: TRBJ2-5
d_gene: .
CDR3nt: TGTGCCACCAGTAAGCCGGGGGTAGTGACCCAGTACTTC
CDR3aa: CATSKPGVVTQYF

abundance: .
v_gene: TRBV7-2
j_gene: TRBJ1-2
d_gene: TRBD1
CDR3nt: TGTGCCAGCAGCTCGGACAGGGCTAACTATGGCTACACCTTC
CDR3aa: CASSSDRANYGYTF

abundance: .
v_gene: TRBV5-1
j_gene: TRBJ1-1
d_gene: .
CDR3nt: TGCGCCAGCAGCGCCGAGGCGGGGGTCCCTGAAGCTTTCTTT
CDR3aa: CASSAEAGVPEAFF

abundance: .
v_gene: TRBV28
j_gene: TRBJ1-1
d_gene: .
CDR3nt: TGTGCCACCTCACTACAGGGCTTCCCTGAAGCTTTCTTT
CDR3aa: CATSLQGFPEAFF

abundance: .
v_gene: TRBV12-3/TRBV12-4
j_gene: TRBJ2-3
d_gene: .
CDR3nt: TGTGCCAGCAGGCGGACTTACACAGATACGCAGTATTTT
CDR3aa: CASRRTYTDTQYF

abundance: .
v_gene: TRBV6-1
j_gene: TRBJ2-7
d_gene: TRBD2
CDR3nt: TGTGCCAGCAGTGAACCGTCTAGCGGGGAGTACGAGCAGTACTTC
CDR3aa: CASSEPSSGEYEQYF

abundance: .
v_gene: TRBV7-2
j_gene: TRBJ1-1
d_gene: .
CDR3nt: TGTGCCAGCAGCCGCGCCGGGGGGAAAGCTTTCTTT
CDR3aa: CASSRAGGKAFF

abundance: few
v_gene: TRBV6-2/TRBV6-3
j_gene: TRBJ1-2
d_gene: TRBD1
CDR3nt: TGTGCCAGCAGTTACGGGACAGGAGTTTATGGCTACACCTTC
CDR3aa: CASSYGTGVYGYTF